Below, 27 T cell receptor beta chains from the same sample are listed, as sequenced in a study of OX40 agonist ivuxolimab in advanced cancers. Libraries were built with the immunoSEQ multiplex PCR assay. TCRdb obtained this table from immuneACCESS and retained in-frame rearrangements with V and J assigned. These tables miss some clones; where compared with another copy, unresolved V genes account for less than half of the shortfall, and the remainder is unexplained. The sample contains tens of thousands of clones, about 87% of them found a single time. Around 18% of the sample belongs to the ten largest clones. The sample consisted of CD4+ or CD8+ T cells sorted from blood, taken in a trial of the OX40 agonist ivuxolimab. All receptors derive from an adult with an advanced solid tumor such as melanoma, head and neck, liver or kidney cancer.

A single count supports this clone. The V gene is TRBV27, the J gene TRBJ2-3, with D unclear. CDR3 length: 12 residues. Germline CDR1 is MNHEY and CDR2 is SMNVEV (reference sequence). With 6 bases removed from V and 9 bases from J, the gap between germline ends came to 13 bases. The CDR3 DNA sequence: TGTGCCAGCAGCATGCTCCAGAGCACGCAGTATTTT. Translation gives CASSMLQSTQYF.

This clone was counted a few times. This chain uses TRBV27 with TRBJ2-7; D gene unclear. V lost 0 bases to trimming and J lost 7 bases, with 16 bases between them. Germline CDR1 and CDR2: MNHEY and SMNVEV (reference sequence). The CDR3 runs to 15 residues. This CDR3 reads CASSLSPALGLEQYF. Here the CDR3 DNA reads TGTGCCAGCAGTTTATCGCCGGCACTGGGTTTAGAGCAGTACTTC.

The rearrangement joins TRBV6-6 to TRBJ1-1; a possible D gene is TRBD1 (6 bases). The CDR3 extends over 14 amino acids. Trimming took off 5 bases at V and 5 bases at J, with 15 bases between the two ends. The germline CDR1 and CDR2 sequences are MNHNY and SVGAGI (reference sequence). CDR3 loop: CASSRGRGRTEAFF. The CDR3 DNA reads as TGTGCCAGCAGTCGAGGCCGGGGGCGTACTGAAGCTTTCTTT.

The V gene is TRBV27, the J gene TRBJ2-3; D perhaps matches TRBD2 (5 bases). V shed 3 bases and J shed 6 bases, with 10 bases lying between them. The germline V gene encodes CDR1 MNHEY and CDR2 SMNVEV (reference sequence). The CDR3 totals 13 residues. The chain's CDR3 is CASSLVSGDTQYF. The CDR3 region has the DNA TGTGCCAGCAGTTTGGTCAGCGGTGATACGCAGTATTTT.

J is TRBJ1-5 and V is TRBV6-5; D is undetermined. V gave up 8 bases and J gave up 6 bases, with 20 bases separating them. This CDR3 has 15 residues. The germline V gene has CDR1 MNHEY and CDR2 SVGAGI. This chain's CDR3 is CASWSTLPKIQPQHF. The DNA of the CDR3 is TGTGCCAGCTGGTCGACTCTCCCAAAGATTCAGCCCCAGCATTTT.

The chain links TRBV15 to TRBJ1-5, with D tentatively TRBD1 (6 bases). Germline values: CDR1 LNHNV, CDR2 YYDKDF (reference sequence). The CDR3 consists of 15 residues. The ends were cut back, 5 bases at V and 4 bases at J, with 15 bases in the middle. The CDR3 loop reads CATSLGRGGNQPQHF. DNA of the CDR3: TGTGCCACCAGCCTGGGCAGGGGCGGGAATCAGCCCCAGCATTTT.

This chain connects TRBV11-3 to TRBJ1-1; possibly TRBD1 for D (6 bases). V was shortened by 8 bases and J by 1 base, with 17 bases between the two germline ends. In germline, CDR1 is SGHNT, CDR2 YENEEA. The CDR3 has 15 residues. CDR3 bases: TGTGCCAGCGGGCCCCTACAGGGAAGGAACACTGAAGCTTTCTTT. Its protein product is CASGPLQGRNTEAFF.

The chain uses TRBV28 and TRBJ2-7, with D perhaps given as TRBD1 or TRBD2 (5 bases each). V dropped 5 bases and J dropped 5 bases, with 10 bases sitting between them. Germline V gives CDR1 MDHEN, CDR2 SYDVKM. CDR3 length: 12 residues. The CDR3 DNA reads TGTGCCAGCAGTCCCGGGACCGACGAGCAGTACTTC. It yields the protein CASSPGTDEQYF. Looking up the rest from reference TRBV28 and TRBJ2-7 gives the full variable domain: DVKVTQSSRYLVKRTGEKVFLECVQDMDHENMFWYRQDPGLGLRLIYFSYDVKMKEKGDIPEGYSVSREKKERFSLILESASTNQTSMYLCASSPGTDEQYFGPGTRLTVT.

This clone was detected a few times. V gene TRBV6-1 combines with J gene TRBJ2-7; the match to TRBD1 covers 7 bases. Germline assignment: CDR1 MNHNS and CDR2 SASEGT. The CDR3 contains 13 residues. The V and J ends lost 6 bases and 4 bases, in that order; junction bases with no gene match: 6. For the CDR3, the DNA is TGTGCCAGCAGGGCAGGGGGATTATACGAGCAGTACTTC. Protein: CASRAGGLYEQYF.

The J gene is TRBJ1-2, the V gene TRBV10-3; no firm D call. The CDR3 spans 12 residues. Germline V lookup: CDR1 ENHRY, CDR2 SYGVKD. V lost 6 bases and J 2 bases, leaving 7 bases between the germline ends. The CDR3 loop is CAIRAENYGYTF. Here the CDR3 DNA reads TGTGCCATCAGGGCAGAGAACTATGGCTACACCTTC.

CDR3 bases: TGTGCCAGCAGTGAAATCCCGCCGCGGGGGAGAGTAGATACGCAGTATTTT. Protein: CASSEIPPRGRVDTQYF. The chain joins TRBV2 to TRBJ2-3, with 7 bases that match TRBD2. V dropped 2 bases and J dropped 5; count of bases not matched to a gene: 13. The CDR3 extends over 17 amino acids. Germline V gives CDR1 SNHLY, CDR2 FYNNEI.

The chain carries TRBV15 and TRBJ2-5, with 12 bases lining up with TRBD2. The ends lost 5 bases at V and 1 base at J; junction bases unmatched: 2. The CDR3 contains 15 residues. Per the germline V gene, CDR1 is LNHNV and CDR2 is YYDKDF (reference sequence). CDR3 sequence (DNA): TGTGCCACCAGCCCTAGCGGGGGGGCCCAAGAGACCCAGTACTTC. This encodes CATSPSGGAQETQYF.

The chain employs TRBV4-2 and TRBJ2-7, with D hard to call. The CDR3 runs to 12 residues. V was clipped by 0 bases and J by 5 bases, with 5 bases between them. Per germline, CDR1 LGHNA and CDR2 YNFKEQ. The CDR3 loop is CASSQDPNEQYF. The DNA of the CDR3 is TGTGCCAGCAGCCAAGATCCCAACGAGCAGTACTTC.

This clone appeared a few times. J is TRBJ1-1 and V is TRBV7-9, with D uncertain. Germline V lookup: CDR1 SEHNR, CDR2 FQNEAQ (reference sequence). The V end lost 5 bases, the J end lost 4 bases, and 11 bases lay between the germline ends. The CDR3 sequence is 13 residues long. CDR3 nucleotide sequence: TGTGCCAGCAGCCAGACCCTGGTCACTGAAGCTTTCTTT. It encodes CASSQTLVTEAFF.

The V and J genes are TRBV4-1 and TRBJ1-1; 9 nucleotides match TRBD1. J gave up 1 base and V 4 bases, and 10 bases lay outside the gene matches. The CDR3 extends over 17 amino acids. CDR1 MGHRA and CDR2 YSYEKL come from the germline V gene. The CDR3 DNA follows: TGCGCCAGCAGCCTCCCGGGACAGGGTGGGGGGAACACTGAAGCTTTCTTT. Protein sequence: CASSLPGQGGGNTEAFF.

V gene TRBV28 combines with J gene TRBJ2-3; TRBD1 matches at 7 bases. With 5 bases clipped from V and 3 bases from J, the junction kept 8 bases outside the gene matches. The CDR3 contains 15 residues. From germline, CDR1 is MDHEN and CDR2 SYDVKM. CDR3 in DNA: TGTGCCAGCAGTCCCCCGACAGGGCGGACAGATACGCAGTATTTT. Translated: CASSPPTGRTDTQYF. Looking up the rest from reference TRBV28 and TRBJ2-3 gives the full variable domain: DVKVTQSSRYLVKRTGEKVFLECVQDMDHENMFWYRQDPGLGLRLIYFSYDVKMKEKGDIPEGYSVSREKKERFSLILESASTNQTSMYLCASSPPTGRTDTQYFGPGTRLTVL.

This chain connects TRBV7-6 to TRBJ1-1, with 9 nucleotides matching TRBD1. The ends lost 4 bases at V and 2 bases at J; junction bases unmatched: 11. CDR1 and CDR2 (germline): SGHVS, FNYEAQ. CDR3 length: 17 amino acids. The DNA for the CDR3 is TGTGCCAGCAGCTCACCGGGACAGGGAGTGGGTAACACTGAAGCTTTCTTT. Protein product: CASSSPGQGVGNTEAFF.

J is TRBJ2-1 and V is TRBV2; weak D call: TRBD2 (5 bases). The CDR3 is 13 residues long. CDR1 is SNHLY and CDR2 is FYNNEI in the germline V gene. V was pared by 6 bases and J by 0 bases, with 6 bases between. The CDR3 protein is CASRLVSYNEQFF. The CDR3, as DNA: TGTGCCAGCAGACTAGTCTCCTACAATGAGCAGTTCTTC. The full variable domain, in which reference TRBV2 and TRBJ2-1 provide the parts outside the CDR3, is EPEVTQTPSHQVTQMGQEVILRCVPISNHLYFYWYRQILGQKVEFLVSFYNNEISEKSEIFDDQFSVERPDGSNFTLKIRSTKLEDSAMYFCASRLVSYNEQFFGPGTRLTVL.

The gene calls are TRBV5-6 and TRBJ2-1; 8 positions match TRBD1. CDR1 and CDR2 (germline): SGHDT, YYEEEE. Germline trimming cut 4 bases from V and 9 bases from J; bases unmatched to any gene: 12. The length of the CDR3 is 15 residues. This CDR3 reads CASSPLGTGGSEQFF. DNA of the CDR3: TGTGCCAGCAGCCCCCTCGGGACAGGAGGTAGTGAGCAGTTCTTC. Using reference TRBV5-6 and TRBJ2-1 for the parts outside the CDR3, the full variable domain is DAGVTQSPTHLIKTRGQQVTLRCSPKSGHDTVSWYQQALGQGPQFIFQYYEEEERQRGNFPDRFSGHQFPNYSSELNVNALLLGDSALYLCASSPLGTGGSEQFFGPGTRLTVL.

CDR3 sequence: CAIRGTSGGVSYNEQFF. In DNA form, the CDR3 reads TGTGCCATCAGAGGGACTAGCGGGGGGGTCTCCTACAATGAGCAGTTCTTC. The V call is TRBV10-3, the J call TRBJ2-1, with TRBD2 identical over 16 bases. CDR3 length: 17 amino acids. Trimming removed 6 bases from V and 0 bases from J; junction bases left unmatched: 2. Per the germline V gene, CDR1 is ENHRY and CDR2 is SYGVKD.

The V gene is TRBV13, the J gene TRBJ2-2; D not certain. The CDR3 is 12 amino acids. Germline V gives CDR1 PRHDT, CDR2 FYEKMQ (reference sequence). V was clipped by 6 bases and J by 5 bases, with 7 bases between them. The CDR3 protein is CASRDGTGELFF. CDR3 coding DNA: TGTGCCAGCAGGGACGGGACCGGGGAGCTGTTTTTT. Looking up the rest from reference TRBV13 and TRBJ2-2 gives the full variable domain: AAGVIQSPRHLIKEKRETATLKCYPIPRHDTVYWYQQGPGQDPQFLISFYEKMQSDKGSIPDRFSAQQFSDYHSELNMSSLELGDSALYFCASRDGTGELFFGEGSRLTVL.

The V and J genes are TRBV7-9 and TRBJ2-1, with D tentatively TRBD2 (5 bases). V lost 7 bases and J 5 bases, leaving 18 bases between the germline ends. Germline CDR1 is SEHNR and CDR2 is FQNEAQ (reference sequence). The CDR3 is 15 residues long. The CDR3 DNA reads TGTGCCAGCACCGGGTTTCCTAGCCGTAACAATGAGCAGTTCTTC. It specifies CASTGFPSRNNEQFF.

The chain is built from TRBV18 and TRBJ1-1; TRBD1 might be the D (6 bases). The V gene's germline CDR1 is KGHSH and CDR2 LQKENI. The CDR3 length is 12 residues. The germline V and J ends were trimmed by 3 bases and 6 bases, with 8 bases remaining between them. The CDR3 here is CASSPEGAEAFF. As DNA, the CDR3 is TGTGCCAGCTCACCTGAGGGGGCTGAAGCTTTCTTT.

The genes are TRBV28 and TRBJ2-7; 14 bases agree with TRBD2. The CDR3 consists of 16 residues. Germline lookup yields CDR1 MDHEN and CDR2 SYDVKM. Trimming took 5 bases from V and 5 from J; bases not matched to a gene: 8. The CDR3 bases are TGTGCCAGCAGTCCCAGGGGACTAGCGGGAGCCCACGAGCAGTACTTC. It is translated as CASSPRGLAGAHEQYF.

The genes are TRBV7-6 and TRBJ2-5; perhaps D is TRBD1 or TRBD2 (5 bases each). CDR3 length equals 13 residues. Germline V gene data show CDR1 as SGHVS and CDR2 as FNYEAQ. Deletions cut 3 bases from V and 2 bases from J, with 7 bases between. CDR3 protein: CASSLGRQETQYF. The CDR3 DNA reads as TGTGCCAGCAGCTTGGGACGACAAGAGACCCAGTACTTC. The variable domain in full, with the rest retrieved from reference TRBV7-6 and TRBJ2-5, is GAGVSQSPRYKVTKRGQDVALRCDPISGHVSLYWYRQALGQGPEFLTYFNYEAQQDKSGLPNDRFSAERPEGSISTLTIQRTEQRDSAMYRCASSLGRQETQYFGPGTRLLVL.

This rearrangement joins TRBV9 to TRBJ2-7; TRBD1 matches at 10 bases. The junction had 6 bases not matched to a gene; V was cut back by 2 bases and J by 7 bases. This CDR3 region has 14 residues. Germline values: CDR1 SGDLS, CDR2 YYNGEE. CDR3 region: CASSVGTGAREQYF. CDR3 sequence (DNA): TGTGCCAGCAGCGTCGGGACAGGGGCGCGGGAGCAGTACTTC.

The CDR3 nucleotides read TGCGCCAGCAGCACTAATCCCGGACGCCCTGAAGCTTTCTTT. Translation: CASSTNPGRPEAFF. The genes are TRBV5-1 and TRBJ1-1, with D unclear. The CDR3 spans 14 residues. Trimming stripped 4 bases from V and 6 bases from J, with 16 bases between. Germline V gene sequence: CDR1 SGHRS, CDR2 YFSETQ. The variable domain in full, with the rest retrieved from reference TRBV5-1 and TRBJ1-1, is KAGVTQTPRYLIKTRGQQVTLSCSPISGHRSVSWYQQTPGQGLQFLFEYFSETQRNKGNFPGRFSGRQFSNSRSEMNVSTLELGDSALYLCASSTNPGRPEAFFGQGTRLTVV.